Described below is a single T cell receptor beta chain sequence and its context. TCRdb re-analysed the RT-PCR reads in MiXCR, keeping a single row per CDR3 protein. Among about 520,000 distinct CDR3 sequences listed, about 25% were seen once. CDR3 size: 16 residues. The data were taken from a study of response to subunit inactivated influenza vaccine. The receptor comes from a man in his fifties who received an inactivated influenza vaccine. V gene TRBV12-2 combines with J gene TRBJ2-5; TRBD2 is taken as the D call from the table, unchecked against the DNA. TRBV12-2 is tagged as a pseudogene. Here the sequenced sample was CD4+ T cells sorted from PBMCs, taken 5 to 6 days after vaccination. This chain's CDR3 is CASRCIHQGEEETQYF. CDR3 DNA sequence: TGTGCAAGTCGCTGTATACACCAAGGGGAGGAAGAGACCCAGTACTTC.